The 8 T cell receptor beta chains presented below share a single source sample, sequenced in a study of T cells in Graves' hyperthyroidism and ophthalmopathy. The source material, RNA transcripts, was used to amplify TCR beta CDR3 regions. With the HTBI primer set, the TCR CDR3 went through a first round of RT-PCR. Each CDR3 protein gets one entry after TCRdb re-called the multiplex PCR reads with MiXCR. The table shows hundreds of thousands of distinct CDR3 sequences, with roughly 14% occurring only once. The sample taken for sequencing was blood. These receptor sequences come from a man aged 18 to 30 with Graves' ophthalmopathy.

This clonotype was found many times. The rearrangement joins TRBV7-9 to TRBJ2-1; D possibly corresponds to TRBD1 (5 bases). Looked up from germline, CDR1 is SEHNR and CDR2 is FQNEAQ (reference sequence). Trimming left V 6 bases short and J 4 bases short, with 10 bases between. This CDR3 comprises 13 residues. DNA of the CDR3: TGTGCCAGCAGACCGACAGCGTACAATGAGCAGTTCTTC. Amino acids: CASRPTAYNEQFF.

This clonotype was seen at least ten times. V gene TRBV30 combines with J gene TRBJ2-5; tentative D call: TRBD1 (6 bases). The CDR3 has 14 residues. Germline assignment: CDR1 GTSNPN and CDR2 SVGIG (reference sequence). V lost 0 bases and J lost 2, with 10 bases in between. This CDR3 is CAWSVIGTQETQYF. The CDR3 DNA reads TGTGCCTGGAGTGTTATAGGGACACAAGAGACCCAGTACTTC.

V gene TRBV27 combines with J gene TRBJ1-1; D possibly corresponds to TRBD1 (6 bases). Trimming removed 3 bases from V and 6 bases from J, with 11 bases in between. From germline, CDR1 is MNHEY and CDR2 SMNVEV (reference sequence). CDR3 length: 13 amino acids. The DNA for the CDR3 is TGTGCCAGCAGTTTGCGGACAGAATCTGAAGCTTTCTTT. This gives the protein CASSLRTESEAFF.

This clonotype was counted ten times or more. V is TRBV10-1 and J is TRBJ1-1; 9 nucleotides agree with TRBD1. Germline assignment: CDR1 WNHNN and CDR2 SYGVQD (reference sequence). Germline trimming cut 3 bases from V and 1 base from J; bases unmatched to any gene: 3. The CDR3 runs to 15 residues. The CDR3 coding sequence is TGCGCCAGCAGTGATGAACAGGGGGCGAACACTGAAGCTTTCTTT. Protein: CASSDEQGANTEAFF.

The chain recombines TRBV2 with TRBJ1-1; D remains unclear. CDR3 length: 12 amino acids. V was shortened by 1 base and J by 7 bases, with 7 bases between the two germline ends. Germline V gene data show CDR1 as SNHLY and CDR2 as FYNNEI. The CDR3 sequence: CASSEGNLEAFF. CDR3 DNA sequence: TGTGCCAGCAGTGAAGGGAACCTTGAAGCTTTCTTT.

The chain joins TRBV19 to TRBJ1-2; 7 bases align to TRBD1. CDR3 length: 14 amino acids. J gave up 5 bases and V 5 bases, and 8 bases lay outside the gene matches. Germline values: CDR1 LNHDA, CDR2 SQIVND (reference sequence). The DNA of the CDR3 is TGTGCCAGTAGTGCCACAGGGGCATTGTATGGCTACACCTTC. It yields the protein CASSATGALYGYTF. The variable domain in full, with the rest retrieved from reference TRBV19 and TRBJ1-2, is DGGITQSPKYLFRKEGQNVTLSCEQNLNHDAMYWYRQDPGQGLRLIYYSQIVNDFQKGDIAEGYSVSREKKESFPLTVTSAQKNPTAFYLCASSATGALYGYTFGSGTRLTVV.

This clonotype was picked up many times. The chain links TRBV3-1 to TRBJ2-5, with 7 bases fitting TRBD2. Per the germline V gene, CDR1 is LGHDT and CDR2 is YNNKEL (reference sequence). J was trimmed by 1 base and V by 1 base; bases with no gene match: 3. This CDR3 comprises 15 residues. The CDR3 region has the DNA TGTGCCAGCAGCCAAGGTTCGGGGGGCCAAGAGACCCAGTACTTC. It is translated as CASSQGSGGQETQYF.

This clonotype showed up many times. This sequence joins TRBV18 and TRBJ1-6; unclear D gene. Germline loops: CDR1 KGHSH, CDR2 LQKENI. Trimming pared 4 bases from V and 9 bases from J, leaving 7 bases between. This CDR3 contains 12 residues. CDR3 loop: CASSLWSSPLHF. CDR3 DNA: TGTGCCAGCTCACTTTGGAGTTCACCCCTCCACTTT.